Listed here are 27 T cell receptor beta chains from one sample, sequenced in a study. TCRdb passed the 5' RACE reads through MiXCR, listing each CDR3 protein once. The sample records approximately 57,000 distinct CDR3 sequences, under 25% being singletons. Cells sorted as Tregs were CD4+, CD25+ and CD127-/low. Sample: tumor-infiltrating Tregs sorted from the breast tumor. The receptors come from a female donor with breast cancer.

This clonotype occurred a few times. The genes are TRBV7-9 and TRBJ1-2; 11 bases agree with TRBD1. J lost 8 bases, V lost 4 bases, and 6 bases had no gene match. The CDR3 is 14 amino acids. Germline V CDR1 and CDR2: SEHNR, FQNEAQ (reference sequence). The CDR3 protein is CASSSGQGALGYTF. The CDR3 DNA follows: TGTGCCAGCAGCTCAGGACAGGGGGCGTTAGGCTACACCTTC.

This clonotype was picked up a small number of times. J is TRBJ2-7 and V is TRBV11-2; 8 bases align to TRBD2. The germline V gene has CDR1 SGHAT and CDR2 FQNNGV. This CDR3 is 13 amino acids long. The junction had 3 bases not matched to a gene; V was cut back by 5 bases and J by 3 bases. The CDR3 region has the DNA TGTGCCAGCAGCCTGACTAGCGACTACGAGCAGTACTTC. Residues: CASSLTSDYEQYF. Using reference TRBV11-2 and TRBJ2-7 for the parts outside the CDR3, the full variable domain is EAGVAQSPRYKIIEKRQSVAFWCNPISGHATLYWYQQILGQGPKLLIQFQNNGVVDDSQLPKDRFSAERLKGVDSTLKIQPAKLEDSAVYLCASSLTSDYEQYFGPGTRLTVT.

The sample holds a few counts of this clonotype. CDR3 sequence: CASSLRWTADNEQFF. The CDR3 bases are TGCGCCAGCAGCTTGCGGTGGACAGCCGACAATGAGCAGTTCTTC. J is TRBJ2-1 and V is TRBV5-1; TRBD1 is a possible D gene (6 bases). The CDR3 is 15 residues long. Germline loops: CDR1 SGHRS, CDR2 YFSETQ. The germline V and J ends were trimmed by 1 base and 5 bases, with 13 bases remaining between them.

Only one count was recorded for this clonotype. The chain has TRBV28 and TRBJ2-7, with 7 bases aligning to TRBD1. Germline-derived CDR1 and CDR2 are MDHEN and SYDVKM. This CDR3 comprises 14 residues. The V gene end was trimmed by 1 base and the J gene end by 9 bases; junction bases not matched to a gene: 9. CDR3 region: CASSLSGQRSWQYF. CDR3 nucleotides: TGTGCCAGCAGTTTATCGGGACAGAGATCGTGGCAGTACTTC.

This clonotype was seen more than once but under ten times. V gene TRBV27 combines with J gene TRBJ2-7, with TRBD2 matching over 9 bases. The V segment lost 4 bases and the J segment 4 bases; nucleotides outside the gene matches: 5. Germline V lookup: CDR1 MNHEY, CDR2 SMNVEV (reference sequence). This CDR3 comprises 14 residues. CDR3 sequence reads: CASSYASGTYEQYF. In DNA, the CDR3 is TGTGCCAGCAGTTACGCTAGCGGGACGTACGAGCAGTACTTC.

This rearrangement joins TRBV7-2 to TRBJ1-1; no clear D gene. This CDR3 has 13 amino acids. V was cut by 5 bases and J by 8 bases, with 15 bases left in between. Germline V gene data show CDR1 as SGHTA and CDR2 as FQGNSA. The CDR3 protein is CASSRYNFREAFF. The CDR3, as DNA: TGTGCCAGCAGCCGATACAATTTTCGGGAAGCTTTCTTT. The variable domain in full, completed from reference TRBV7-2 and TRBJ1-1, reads GAGVSQSPSNKVTEKGKDVELRCDPISGHTALYWYRQSLGQGLEFLIYFQGNSAPDKSGLPSDRFSAERTGGSVSTLTIQRTQQEDSAVYLCASSRYNFREAFFGQGTRLTVV.

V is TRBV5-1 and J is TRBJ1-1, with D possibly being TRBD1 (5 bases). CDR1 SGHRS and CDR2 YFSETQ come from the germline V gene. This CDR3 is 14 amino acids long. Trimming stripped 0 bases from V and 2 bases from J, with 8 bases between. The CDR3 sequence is CASSLDGGNTEAFF. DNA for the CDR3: TGCGCCAGCAGCTTGGACGGGGGAAACACTGAAGCTTTCTTT.

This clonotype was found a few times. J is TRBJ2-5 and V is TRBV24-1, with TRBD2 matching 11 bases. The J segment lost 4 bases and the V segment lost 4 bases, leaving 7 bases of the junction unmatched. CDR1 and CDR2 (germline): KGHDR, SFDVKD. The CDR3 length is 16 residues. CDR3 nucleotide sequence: TGTGCCACCAGTGACCCCTATCTAGCGGGAGGAGAGACCCAGTACTTC. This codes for CATSDPYLAGGETQYF.

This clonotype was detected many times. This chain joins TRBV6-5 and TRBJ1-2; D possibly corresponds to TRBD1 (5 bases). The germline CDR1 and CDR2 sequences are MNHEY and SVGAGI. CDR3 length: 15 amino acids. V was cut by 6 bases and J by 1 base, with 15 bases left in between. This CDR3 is CASSYQGRINYGYTF. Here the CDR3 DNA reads TGTGCCAGCAGCTACCAGGGACGGATTAACTATGGCTACACCTTC.

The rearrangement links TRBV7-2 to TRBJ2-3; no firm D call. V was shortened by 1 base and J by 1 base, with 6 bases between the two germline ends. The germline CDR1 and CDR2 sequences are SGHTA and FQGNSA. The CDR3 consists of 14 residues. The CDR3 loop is CASSLGWRTDTQYF. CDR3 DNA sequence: TGTGCCAGCAGCTTAGGGTGGCGCACAGATACGCAGTATTTT.

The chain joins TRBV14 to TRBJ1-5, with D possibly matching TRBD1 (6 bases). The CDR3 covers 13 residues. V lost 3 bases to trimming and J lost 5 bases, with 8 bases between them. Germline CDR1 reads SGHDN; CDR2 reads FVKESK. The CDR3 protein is CASSQDSHQPQHF. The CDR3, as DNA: TGTGCCAGCAGCCAGGACAGTCATCAGCCCCAGCATTTT. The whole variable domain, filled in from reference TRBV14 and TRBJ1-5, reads EAGVTQFPSHSVIEKGQTVTLRCDPISGHDNLYWYRRVMGKEIKFLLHFVKESKQDESGMPNNRFLAERTGGTYSTLKVQPAELEDSGVYFCASSQDSHQPQHFGDGTRLSIL.

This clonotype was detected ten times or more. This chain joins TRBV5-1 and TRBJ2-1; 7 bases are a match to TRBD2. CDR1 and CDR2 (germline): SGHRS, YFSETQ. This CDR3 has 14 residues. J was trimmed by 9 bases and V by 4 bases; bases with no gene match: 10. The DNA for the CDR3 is TGCGCCAGCAGCCCCATTCAAACGGGGGGTGAGCAGTTCTTC. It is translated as CASSPIQTGGEQFF.

CDR3 bases: TGCGCCAGCAGCTTGGCGGCAGGGGAGGGCTACACCTTC. As protein: CASSLAAGEGYTF. The rearrangement links TRBV5-1 to TRBJ1-2, with D possibly being TRBD1 (6 bases). V lost 0 bases and J 8 bases, leaving 11 bases between the germline ends. The V gene's germline CDR1 is SGHRS and CDR2 YFSETQ. The CDR3 sequence is 13 residues long.

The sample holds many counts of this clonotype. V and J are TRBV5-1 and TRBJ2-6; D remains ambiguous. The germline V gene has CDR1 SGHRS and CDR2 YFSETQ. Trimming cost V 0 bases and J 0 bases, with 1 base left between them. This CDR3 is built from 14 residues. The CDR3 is CASSLVSGANVLTF. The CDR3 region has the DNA TGCGCCAGCAGCTTGGTCTCTGGGGCCAACGTCCTGACTTTC.

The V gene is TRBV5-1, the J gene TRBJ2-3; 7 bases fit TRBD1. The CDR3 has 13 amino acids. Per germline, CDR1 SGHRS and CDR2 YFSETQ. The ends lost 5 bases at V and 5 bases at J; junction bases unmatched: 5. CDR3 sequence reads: CASRRDSQDTQYF. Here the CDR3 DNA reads TGCGCCAGCAGACGGGACAGCCAAGATACGCAGTATTTT.

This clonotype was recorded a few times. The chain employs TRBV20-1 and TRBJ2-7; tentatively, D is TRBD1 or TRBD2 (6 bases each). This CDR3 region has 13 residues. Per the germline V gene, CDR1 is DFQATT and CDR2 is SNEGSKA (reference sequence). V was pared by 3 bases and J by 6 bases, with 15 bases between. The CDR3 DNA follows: TGCAGTGCTAGTTCCAGGGGAGGTCTCGAGCAGTACTTC. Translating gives CSASSRGGLEQYF.

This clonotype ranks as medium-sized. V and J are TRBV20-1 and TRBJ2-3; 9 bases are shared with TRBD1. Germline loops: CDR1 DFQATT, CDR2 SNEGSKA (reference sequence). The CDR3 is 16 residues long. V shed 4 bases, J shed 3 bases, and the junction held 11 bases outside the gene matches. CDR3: CSAKGSGTGYTDTQYF. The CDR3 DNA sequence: TGCAGTGCTAAGGGCTCTGGGACAGGGTATACAGATACGCAGTATTTT.

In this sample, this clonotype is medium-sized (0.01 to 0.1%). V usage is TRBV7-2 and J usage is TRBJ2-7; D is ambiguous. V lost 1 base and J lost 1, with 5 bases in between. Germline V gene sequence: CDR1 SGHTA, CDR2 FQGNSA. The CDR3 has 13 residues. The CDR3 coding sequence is TGTGCCAGCAGCTTAGGGCGGTCCTACGAGCAGTACTTC. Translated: CASSLGRSYEQYF.

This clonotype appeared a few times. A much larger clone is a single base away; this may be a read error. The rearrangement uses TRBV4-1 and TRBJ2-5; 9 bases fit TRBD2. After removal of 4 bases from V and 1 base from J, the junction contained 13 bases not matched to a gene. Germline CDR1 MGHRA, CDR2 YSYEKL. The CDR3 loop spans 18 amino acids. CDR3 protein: CASSLHGVGAGGQETQYF. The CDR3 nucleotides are TGCGCCAGCAGCCTTCACGGGGTAGGAGCGGGGGGCCAAGAGACCCAGTACTTC.

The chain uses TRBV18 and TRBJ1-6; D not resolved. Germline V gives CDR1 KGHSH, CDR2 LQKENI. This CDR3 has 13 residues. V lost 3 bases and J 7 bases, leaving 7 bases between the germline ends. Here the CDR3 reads CASSPTRNSPLHF. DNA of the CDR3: TGTGCCAGCTCACCGACCAGAAATTCACCCCTCCACTTT. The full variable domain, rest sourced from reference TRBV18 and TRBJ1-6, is NAGVMQNPRHLVRRRGQEARLRCSPMKGHSHVYWYRQLPEEGLKFMVYLQKENIIDESGMPKERFSAEFPKEGPSILRIQQVVRGDSAAYFCASSPTRNSPLHFGNGTRLTVT.

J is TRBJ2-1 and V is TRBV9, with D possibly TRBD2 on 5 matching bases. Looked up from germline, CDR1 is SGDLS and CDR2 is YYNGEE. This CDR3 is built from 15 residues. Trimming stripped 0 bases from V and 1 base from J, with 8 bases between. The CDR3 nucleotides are TGTGCCAGCAGCGTAGCGGGATTATCCTACAATGAGCAGTTCTTC. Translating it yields CASSVAGLSYNEQFF. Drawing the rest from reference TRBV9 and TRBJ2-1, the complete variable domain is DSGVTQTPKHLITATGQRVTLRCSPRSGDLSVYWYQQSLDQGLQFLIQYYNGEERAKGNILERFSAQQFPDLHSELNLSSLELGDSALYFCASSVAGLSYNEQFFGPGTRLTVL.

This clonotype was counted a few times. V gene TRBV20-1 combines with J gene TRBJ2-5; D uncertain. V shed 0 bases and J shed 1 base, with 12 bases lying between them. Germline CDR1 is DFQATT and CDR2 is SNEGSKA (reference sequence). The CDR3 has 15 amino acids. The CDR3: CSARDLQDPQETQYF. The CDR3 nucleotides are TGCAGTGCTAGAGACCTCCAGGATCCCCAAGAGACCCAGTACTTC.

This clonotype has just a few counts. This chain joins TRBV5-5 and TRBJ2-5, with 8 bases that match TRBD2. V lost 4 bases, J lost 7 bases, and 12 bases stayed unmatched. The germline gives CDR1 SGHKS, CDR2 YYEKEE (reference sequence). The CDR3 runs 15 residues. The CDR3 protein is CASSVRDVGGGTQYF. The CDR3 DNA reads TGTGCCAGCAGCGTCCGGGATGTCGGGGGGGGGACCCAGTACTTC.

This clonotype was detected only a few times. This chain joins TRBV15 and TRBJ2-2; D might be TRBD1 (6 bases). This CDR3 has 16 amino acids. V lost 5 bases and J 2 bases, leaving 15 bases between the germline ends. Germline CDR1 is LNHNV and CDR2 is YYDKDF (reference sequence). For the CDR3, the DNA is TGTGCCACCAGCGGAATGGGGACACTTAACACCGGGGAGCTGTTTTTT. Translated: CATSGMGTLNTGELFF.

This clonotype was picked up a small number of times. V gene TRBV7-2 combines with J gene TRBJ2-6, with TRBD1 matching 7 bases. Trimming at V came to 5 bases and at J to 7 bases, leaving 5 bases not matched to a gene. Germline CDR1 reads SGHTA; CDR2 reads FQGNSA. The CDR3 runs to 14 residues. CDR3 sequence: CASSPDREANVLTF. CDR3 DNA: TGTGCCAGCAGCCCAGACAGGGAAGCCAACGTCCTGACTTTC.

The CDR3 reads CASSSPTGSYGYTF. For the CDR3, the DNA is TGCGCCAGCAGCTCCCCCACGGGGAGCTATGGCTACACCTTC. The chain employs TRBV5-1 and TRBJ1-2; no clear D. Germline assignment: CDR1 SGHRS and CDR2 YFSETQ. V was pared by 3 bases and J by 4 bases, with 13 bases between. The CDR3 is made up of 14 amino acids.

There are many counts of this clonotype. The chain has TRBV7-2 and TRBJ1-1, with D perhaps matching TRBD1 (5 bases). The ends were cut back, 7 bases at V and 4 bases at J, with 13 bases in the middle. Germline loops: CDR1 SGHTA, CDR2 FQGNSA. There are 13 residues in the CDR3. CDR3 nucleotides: TGTGCCAGCACCCCGGCGGGGGGCACTGAAGCTTTCTTT. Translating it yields CASTPAGGTEAFF. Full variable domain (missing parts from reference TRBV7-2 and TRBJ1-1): GAGVSQSPSNKVTEKGKDVELRCDPISGHTALYWYRQSLGQGLEFLIYFQGNSAPDKSGLPSDRFSAERTGGSVSTLTIQRTQQEDSAVYLCASTPAGGTEAFFGQGTRLTVV.